The subject of this entry is one T cell receptor beta chain. Its antigen is unidentified. The V gene lost 8 bases and the J gene lost 2 bases, with 15 bases spanning the gap. From germline, CDR1 is GTSNPN and CDR2 SVGIG (reference sequence). The CDR3 is 13 residues long. This entry is derived from a study of cytomegalovirus exposure and HLA in healthy donors. Repertoires were generated with immunoSEQ multiplex PCR, while TCRdb's copy carries only in-frame clones and drops some. Here the sample spans 160,000 or so clones, roughly 91% being singletons. Notes on the study in general: Cytomegalovirus status was reportedly diagnosed by the classifier with high specificity and sensitivity. As confirmed in vitro, three CMV-associated chains were specific for CMV antigens. Subsequent analysis showed first-cohort TCR clusters tending to co-occur in roughly 130 validation repertoires. The study listed under 200 cytomegalovirus-associated TCR beta chains.

The chain carries TRBV30 and TRBJ1-2; D is perhaps TRBD1 (5 bases). Sequencing was done on a sample of PBMCs. The clonotype was recovered from a man aged 18-30 years in good health and CMV-seronegative. The CDR3 loop is CARWDFLNYGYTF. The CDR3 region has the DNA TGTGCCCGGTGGGACTTCTTAAACTATGGCTACACCTTC.